This TCR beta chain came from a study of T cell responses to AZD1222 COVID-19 vaccine. Produced via immunoSEQ multiplex PCR; TCRdb's table is partial and in-frame only. The sample shows roughly 150,000 clones, 90% of them seen only once. With 1 base clipped from V and 5 bases from J, the junction kept 11 bases outside the gene matches. The CDR3 contains 17 residues. The V gene's germline CDR1 is SGHVS and CDR2 FQNEAQ. The sequencing here drew on peripheral blood, taken 28 days after the second AZD1222 dose. This clonotype was sampled from an adult who received the AZD1222 COVID-19 vaccine. The chain carries TRBV7-8 and TRBJ1-5, with 7 bases aligning to TRBD1. The CDR3 DNA reads TGTGCCAGCAGCTTAGTACCAAGACAGGGCTTGGATCAGCCCCAGCATTTT. Translation: CASSLVPRQGLDQPQHF.